What follows describes a single T cell receptor (beta chain). This is likely a read error, given that the CDR3 carries no conserved phenylalanine or tryptophan at its end. It is unclear where the CDR3 begins or ends on the DNA, so no DNA is shown, and the CDR3 is as TCRdb lists it. In germline, CDR1 is SEHNR, CDR2 FQNEAQ (reference sequence). The CDR3 is 9 residues long, ends included. Clones were sequenced by immunoSEQ multiplex PCR, and TCRdb holds only the in-frame ones, with some missing. The sample lists some 2.3 million clones, approximately 93% seen once, with 0.35% to 0.45% in the top ten. The data were obtained in a study of shared clonotypes between healthy human individuals.

This sequence originates from a man between 18 and 29 years old in good health. Some clones in this sample may be carry-over from other donors' samples. The sequencing sample was made of naive CD4+ T cells from PBMCs. This sample's subset: CD45RA+ positively selected. The V and J genes are TRBV7-9 and TRBJ1-1; TRBD1 is taken as the D call from the table, unchecked against the DNA. CDR3 sequence: CASSPVIRS.